One T cell receptor beta chain is described in this entry. This specimen belongs to a study of T-cell memory formation after mild COVID-19. TCRdb recomputed calls from the 5' RACE reads with MiXCR, one row per CDR3 protein. The data show 350,000 to 400,000 distinct CDR3 sequences, approximately 15% seen once. Sequencing was performed on PBMCs or a T cell subset sorted from them (not recorded which). This clonotype was obtained from a man between 18 and 35 years old who had mild COVID-19 (a few samples of this study predate the infection). Cell type and time point are not known.

The DNA for the CDR3 is TGCGCCAGCAGCTTACGGACTAGCTCGGGCACAGATACGCAGTATTTT. Translated: CASSLRTSSGTDTQYF. The chain is built from TRBV5-1 and TRBJ2-3; 8 nucleotides align to TRBD2. The CDR3 runs 16 residues. Germline V gene data show CDR1 as SGHRS and CDR2 as YFSETQ. The trim removed 2 bases at V and 1 base at J, leaving 6 bases unmatched.